This T cell receptor beta chain was identified in a study of post-analysis software for immune sequencing data. The TCR beta cDNA libraries contained unique molecular identifiers. TCRdb recomputed calls from the PCR reads with MiXCR, one row per CDR3 protein. The sample contains about 400,000 distinct CDR3 sequences, 30% to 45% of which appear only once. Sample: blood. This TCR came from a girl under 18 with multiple sclerosis.

CDR3 sequence: CASSPPYSPLHF. CDR3 nucleotide sequence: TGTGCCAGCAGCCCCCCCTATTCACCCCTCCACTTT. The chain carries TRBV6-5 and TRBJ1-6; D is uncertain. V dropped 6 bases and J dropped 8 bases, with 8 bases sitting between them. This CDR3 contains 12 residues. Per the germline V gene, CDR1 is MNHEY and CDR2 is SVGAGI.